These 26 T cell receptor beta chains were sequenced from one sample in a study of shared clonotypes between healthy human individuals. Using immunoSEQ multiplex PCR, the repertoire was profiled, and TCRdb retains in-frame clones only, with some absent. The table records approximately 2.4 million clones, about 94% of them present only once. The sequencing sample was made of naive CD4+ T cells sorted from blood. As for subset: CD45RA+ positively selected. These receptors were collected from a man between 18 and 29 years old in good health.

This chain uses TRBV30 with TRBJ1-5; no reliable D call. The germline V gene encodes CDR1 GTSNPN and CDR2 SVGIG (reference sequence). V dropped 5 bases and J dropped 1 base, with 12 bases sitting between them. CDR3 size: 14 residues. CDR3 in DNA: TGTGCCTGGGGGGTAGGGAAAAGCAATCAGCCCCAGCATTTT. It is translated as CAWGVGKSNQPQHF.

A word on this clone: One end of the junction does not line up with germline, which may come from a read error. This chain joins TRBV11-2 and TRBJ1-5; D may be TRBD1 (5 bases). This CDR3 is built from 10 residues. Per germline, CDR1 SGHAT and CDR2 FQNNGV. DNA for the CDR3: TGTGCCAGCAGCGCGGGGCCCGAGCATTTT. Protein: CASSAGPEHF.

The chain couples TRBV30 to TRBJ1-6; a weak D match, TRBD1 (6 bases). V was shortened by 1 base and J by 7 bases, with 8 bases between the two germline ends. CDR3 length: 13 residues. Germline CDR1 and CDR2: GTSNPN and SVGIG (reference sequence). The CDR3 loop is CAWSADRNSPLHF. CDR3 DNA: TGTGCCTGGAGTGCAGACAGGAATTCACCCCTCCACTTT.

Comment on this clone: The sample has other DNA sequences that encode this CDR3 too. The gene calls are TRBV2 and TRBJ2-5, with 10 bases aligning to TRBD1. The V gene end was trimmed by 1 base and the J gene end by 5 bases; junction bases not matched to a gene: 4. The CDR3 has 15 amino acids. Germline-derived CDR1 and CDR2 are SNHLY and FYNNEI. The CDR3 protein is CASSEGPTGGETQYF. The CDR3, as DNA: TGTGCCAGCAGTGAAGGGCCGACAGGGGGCGAGACCCAGTACTTC. Together with reference TRBV2 and TRBJ2-5, the CDR3 gives the full variable domain: EPEVTQTPSHQVTQMGQEVILRCVPISNHLYFYWYRQILGQKVEFLVSFYNNEISEKSEIFDDQFSVERPDGSNFTLKIRSTKLEDSAMYFCASSEGPTGGETQYFGPGTRLLVL.

On this clone: Other nucleotide sequences in the sample specify the same CDR3. The chain employs TRBV10-3 and TRBJ1-5; TRBD1 aligns across 10 bases. This CDR3 comprises 14 residues. V gave up 6 bases and J gave up 5 bases; unmatched junction bases: 4. Germline V gene data show CDR1 as ENHRY and CDR2 as SYGVKD. The CDR3 sequence: CAISGGTGDQPQHF. In nucleotides, the CDR3 is TGTGCCATCAGCGGGGGGACAGGGGATCAGCCCCAGCATTTT.

The chain joins TRBV5-1 to TRBJ2-3, with 8 bases identical to TRBD2. Germline assignment: CDR1 SGHRS and CDR2 YFSETQ. The V segment lost 6 bases and the J segment 2 bases; nucleotides outside the gene matches: 5. The CDR3 has 14 amino acids. As DNA, the CDR3 is TGCGCCAGCATCCCGGGGGGGATCACAGATACGCAGTATTTT. This sequence encodes CASIPGGITDTQYF. The full variable domain, its missing parts supplied by reference TRBV5-1 and TRBJ2-3, is KAGVTQTPRYLIKTRGQQVTLSCSPISGHRSVSWYQQTPGQGLQFLFEYFSETQRNKGNFPGRFSGRQFSNSRSEMNVSTLELGDSALYLCASIPGGITDTQYFGPGTRLTVL.

Turning to this clone: The identical CDR3 is also encoded by other nucleotide sequences in the sample. CDR3 sequence reads: CASSSGQDYGYTF. In DNA, the CDR3 is TGTGCCAGCAGCTCCGGACAGGACTATGGCTACACCTTC. This chain links TRBV7-3 with TRBJ1-2, with TRBD1 matching 7 bases. Looked up from germline, CDR1 is SGHTA and CDR2 is FQGTGA. The V segment lost 4 bases and the J segment 3 bases; nucleotides outside the gene matches: 2. The CDR3 runs 13 residues.

The CDR3 protein is CASSFQGATNEKLFF. The CDR3 nucleotides are TGTGCCAGCAGCTTCCAGGGGGCGACTAATGAAAAACTGTTTTTT. The rearrangement uses TRBV11-2 and TRBJ1-4; 8 bases are a match to TRBD1. V shed 3 bases and J 2 bases; nucleotides not matched to a gene: 2. The CDR3 is 15 residues long. Germline V gene sequence: CDR1 SGHAT, CDR2 FQNNGV.

This chain uses TRBV4-3 with TRBJ1-1; perhaps TRBD1 as D (6 bases). CDR3 length equals 15 residues. V was cut by 4 bases and J by 0 bases, with 12 bases left in between. The germline gives CDR1 LGHNA, CDR2 YSLEER. This CDR3 is CASSLTRGMNTEAFF. The CDR3 DNA sequence: TGCGCCAGCAGCCTGACGAGGGGGATGAACACTGAAGCTTTCTTT.

The gene calls are TRBV6-1 and TRBJ1-6; D gene uncertain. Trimming shortened V by 1 base and J by 13 bases, and 17 bases separated the two germline ends. In germline, CDR1 is MNHNS, CDR2 SASEGT. CDR3 size: 15 residues. The CDR3 nucleotides are TGTGCCAGCAGTGAAGGGACGCCCATGAATTTCCCCCTCCACTTT. Translating gives CASSEGTPMNFPLHF.

The chain combines TRBV7-9 with TRBJ2-2; D not certain. Trimming took 2 bases from V and 4 from J, leaving 8 bases between them. CDR3 size: 14 residues. CDR1 and CDR2 (germline): SEHNR, FQNEAQ (reference sequence). In nucleotides, the CDR3 is TGTGCCAGCAGCTTATATCCAGGCACCGGGGAGCTGTTTTTT. This sequence encodes CASSLYPGTGELFF.

This chain joins TRBV27 and TRBJ2-1; 8 bases fit TRBD1. This CDR3 is built from 13 residues. The trim removed 6 bases at V and 8 bases at J, leaving 6 bases unmatched. Germline V gene lookup returns CDR1 MNHEY and CDR2 SMNVEV (reference sequence). The CDR3, as DNA: TGTGCCAGCAGACCCGACAGGGGACATGAGCAGTTCTTC. Its translation is CASRPDRGHEQFF.

The CDR3 region has the DNA TGTGCCATCAGTGCGGGTGTGGGGGACAGGTCCGAAAAACTGTTTTTT. The encoded protein is CAISAGVGDRSEKLFF. The chain employs TRBV10-3 and TRBJ1-4, with 8 bases fitting TRBD1. CDR1 is ENHRY and CDR2 is SYGVKD in the germline V gene. With V trimmed by 4 bases and J by 8 bases, 12 bases remained unmatched. The CDR3 extends over 16 amino acids.

Of note for this clone: The same CDR3 is also encoded by other DNA sequences in this sample. The CDR3 protein is CASSLRGDPGNTIYF. In DNA form, the CDR3 reads TGCGCCAGCAGCTTGAGAGGGGATCCTGGAAACACCATATATTTT. The rearrangement links TRBV5-1 to TRBJ1-3, with a weak D call TRBD1 (5 bases). Looked up from germline, CDR1 is SGHRS and CDR2 is YFSETQ. The CDR3 contains 15 residues. Trimming took 1 base from V and 2 from J, leaving 10 bases between them.

This clone was counted a few times. V usage is TRBV19 and J usage is TRBJ2-2; 7 bases are shared with TRBD1. The CDR3 covers 14 residues. Germline V lookup: CDR1 LNHDA, CDR2 SQIVND (reference sequence). Trimming at V came to 9 bases and at J to 2 bases, leaving 6 bases not matched to a gene. The CDR3, as DNA: TGTGCCAGCAAGACAGGGTTCAACACCGGGGAGCTGTTTTTT. Translation gives CASKTGFNTGELFF.

J is TRBJ2-3 and V is TRBV5-1; perhaps TRBD1 as D (5 bases). V was shortened by 0 bases and J by 5 bases, with 13 bases between the two germline ends. Germline values: CDR1 SGHRS, CDR2 YFSETQ. The CDR3 has 15 residues. The CDR3 region has the DNA TGCGCCAGCAGCTTGGAAGGGGCTCCCTTAGATACGCAGTATTTT. It codes for CASSLEGAPLDTQYF.

This chain links TRBV2 with TRBJ2-2, with a possible D match to TRBD2 (6 bases). This CDR3 comprises 15 residues. Germline CDR1 SNHLY, CDR2 FYNNEI. Between the trimmed V and J ends, which lost 9 bases and 7 bases, there was a span of 21 bases. The CDR3 DNA reads TGTGCCAGTTCACGGGACCCCCTTAGCGGCGGGGAGCTGTTTTTT. It encodes CASSRDPLSGGELFF. Filled out from reference TRBV2 and TRBJ2-2, the complete variable domain reads EPEVTQTPSHQVTQMGQEVILRCVPISNHLYFYWYRQILGQKVEFLVSFYNNEISEKSEIFDDQFSVERPDGSNFTLKIRSTKLEDSAMYFCASSRDPLSGGELFFGEGSRLTVL.

The chain has TRBV19 and TRBJ1-2, with 8 bases fitting TRBD1. The CDR3 sequence is 14 residues long. Germline CDR1 LNHDA, CDR2 SQIVND (reference sequence). The junction had 9 bases not matched to a gene; V was cut back by 5 bases and J by 7 bases. Written as DNA, the CDR3 is TGTGCCAGTAGTCCGGACAGGGCATCTATTGGCTACACCTTC. Its protein product is CASSPDRASIGYTF.

V and J are TRBV18 and TRBJ1-6, with 12 nucleotides matching TRBD1. The germline V gene encodes CDR1 KGHSH and CDR2 LQKENI. J gave up 10 bases and V 1 base, and 5 bases lay outside the gene matches. The CDR3 contains 16 residues. CDR3 DNA sequence: TGTGCCAGCTCACCACTCGGGGGACAGGGGGCATCACCCCTCCACTTT. Translation gives CASSPLGGQGASPLHF.

The chain is built from TRBV19 and TRBJ1-3, with D perhaps matching TRBD1 (6 bases). CDR1 is LNHDA and CDR2 is SQIVND in the germline V gene (reference sequence). The CDR3 is made up of 16 amino acids. With 7 bases removed from V and 1 base from J, the gap between germline ends came to 17 bases. In nucleotides, the CDR3 is TGTGCCAGTACTACTCGGAGGGGGGCGTCTGGAAACACCATATATTTT. Protein sequence: CASTTRRGASGNTIYF.

As regards this clone: The sample has other DNA sequences that encode this CDR3 too. The V gene is TRBV7-2, the J gene TRBJ1-6; 7 bases map to TRBD1. Unmatched junction bases numbered 0, after V lost 1 base and J lost 0 bases. The CDR3 has 16 residues. Germline CDR1 is SGHTA and CDR2 is FQGNSA. The CDR3, as DNA: TGTGCCAGCAGCTTAGGGACAGGCTCCTATAATTCACCCCTCCACTTT. Translation: CASSLGTGSYNSPLHF.

The chain recombines TRBV6-6 with TRBJ2-2; D is undetermined. Trimming removed 7 bases from V and 6 bases from J, with 15 bases in between. This CDR3 comprises 14 residues. In germline, CDR1 is MNHNY, CDR2 SVGAGI (reference sequence). The CDR3 DNA is TGTGCCAGCATGGGTCACGATGGAGCCGGGGAGCTGTTTTTT. It specifies CASMGHDGAGELFF.

The rearrangement links TRBV2 to TRBJ1-3, with TRBD1 identical over 10 bases. After removal of 8 bases from V and 4 bases from J, the junction contained 14 bases not matched to a gene. Germline V CDR1 and CDR2: SNHLY, FYNNEI. CDR3 length: 17 residues. The CDR3 region has the DNA TGTGCCAGCTCCCCCGCCGGGACAGGGGCGAGAGGAAACACCATATATTTT. Translating gives CASSPAGTGARGNTIYF.

The chain links TRBV2 to TRBJ1-1; D ambiguous. The CDR3 length is 11 residues. V lost 8 bases and J lost 4, with 8 bases in between. Germline V lookup: CDR1 SNHLY, CDR2 FYNNEI. In DNA form, the CDR3 reads TGTGCCAGCCGAGAAGTCACTGAAGCTTTCTTT. This sequence encodes CASREVTEAFF.

CDR3 in amino acids: CASSSRQDYGYTF. The CDR3 region has the DNA TGTGCCAGCAGCTCACGACAGGACTATGGCTACACCTTC. This chain connects TRBV5-4 to TRBJ1-2, with D possibly being TRBD1 (6 bases). Germline V gene sequence: CDR1 SGHNT, CDR2 YYREEE (reference sequence). CDR3 length equals 13 residues. The germline V and J ends were trimmed by 3 bases and 3 bases, with 9 bases remaining between them.

A note on this clone: Different DNA sequences within this sample yield the same CDR3. This sequence joins TRBV14 and TRBJ1-2; a possible D gene is TRBD1 (6 bases). The ends were cut back, 6 bases at V and 5 bases at J, with 13 bases in the middle. CDR3 size: 13 residues. Germline V gives CDR1 SGHDN, CDR2 FVKESK. The CDR3 sequence is CASSPDRLYGYTF. In nucleotides, the CDR3 is TGTGCCAGCAGTCCGGACAGATTATATGGCTACACCTTC.